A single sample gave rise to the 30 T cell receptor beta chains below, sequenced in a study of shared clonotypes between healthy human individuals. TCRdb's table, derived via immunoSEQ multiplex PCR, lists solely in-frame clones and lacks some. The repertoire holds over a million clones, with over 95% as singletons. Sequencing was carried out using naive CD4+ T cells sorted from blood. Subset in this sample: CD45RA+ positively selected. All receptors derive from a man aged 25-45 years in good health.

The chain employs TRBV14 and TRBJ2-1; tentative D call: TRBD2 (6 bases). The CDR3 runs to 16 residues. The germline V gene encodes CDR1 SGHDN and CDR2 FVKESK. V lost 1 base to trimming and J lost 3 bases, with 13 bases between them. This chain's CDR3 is CASSQVTGVNYNEQFF. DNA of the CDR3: TGTGCCAGCAGCCAAGTCACGGGAGTCAACTACAATGAGCAGTTCTTC. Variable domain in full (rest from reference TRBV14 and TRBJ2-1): EAGVTQFPSHSVIEKGQTVTLRCDPISGHDNLYWYRRVMGKEIKFLLHFVKESKQDESGMPNNRFLAERTGGTYSTLKVQPAELEDSGVYFCASSQVTGVNYNEQFFGPGTRLTVL.

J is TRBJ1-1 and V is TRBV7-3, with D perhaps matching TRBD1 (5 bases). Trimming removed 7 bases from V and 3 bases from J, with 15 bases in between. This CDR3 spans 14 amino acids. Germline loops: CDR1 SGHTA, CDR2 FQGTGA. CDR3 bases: TGTGCCAGCACCCAGTATGGGGGGGACACTGAAGCTTTCTTT. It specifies CASTQYGGDTEAFF.

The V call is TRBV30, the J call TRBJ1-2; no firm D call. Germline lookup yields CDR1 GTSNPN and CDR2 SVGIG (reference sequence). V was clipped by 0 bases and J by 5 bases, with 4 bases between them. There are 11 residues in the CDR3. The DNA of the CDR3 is TGTGCCTGGAGTGTTGAGTATGGCTACACCTTC. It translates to CAWSVEYGYTF.

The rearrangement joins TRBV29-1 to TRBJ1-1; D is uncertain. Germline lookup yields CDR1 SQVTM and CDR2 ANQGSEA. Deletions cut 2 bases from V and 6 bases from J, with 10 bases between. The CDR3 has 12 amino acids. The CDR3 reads CSVERKQPEAFF. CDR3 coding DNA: TGCAGCGTTGAAAGGAAGCAGCCTGAAGCTTTCTTT.

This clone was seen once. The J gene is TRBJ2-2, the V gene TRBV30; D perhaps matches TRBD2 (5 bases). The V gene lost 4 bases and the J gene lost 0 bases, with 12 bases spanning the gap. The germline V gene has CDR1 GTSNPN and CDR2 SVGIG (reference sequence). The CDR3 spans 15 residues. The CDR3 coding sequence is TGTGCCTGGACCCCCGTGGGAGCGAACACCGGGGAGCTGTTTTTT. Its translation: CAWTPVGANTGELFF.

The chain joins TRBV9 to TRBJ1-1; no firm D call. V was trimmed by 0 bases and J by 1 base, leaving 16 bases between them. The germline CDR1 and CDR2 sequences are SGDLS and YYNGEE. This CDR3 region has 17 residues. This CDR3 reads CASSVVATQGPNTEAFF. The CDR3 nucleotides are TGTGCCAGCAGCGTAGTCGCGACTCAAGGGCCGAACACTGAAGCTTTCTTT. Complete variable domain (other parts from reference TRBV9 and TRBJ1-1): DSGVTQTPKHLITATGQRVTLRCSPRSGDLSVYWYQQSLDQGLQFLIQYYNGEERAKGNILERFSAQQFPDLHSELNLSSLELGDSALYFCASSVVATQGPNTEAFFGQGTRLTVV.

CDR3 sequence: CASSPRGTVGNQPQHF. In DNA form, the CDR3 reads TGTGCCAGCTCACCAAGAGGCACAGTAGGCAATCAGCCCCAGCATTTT. The chain recombines TRBV18 with TRBJ1-5, with unresolved D. V dropped 2 bases and J dropped 2 bases, with 13 bases sitting between them. Looked up from germline, CDR1 is KGHSH and CDR2 is LQKENI. The CDR3 spans 16 residues.

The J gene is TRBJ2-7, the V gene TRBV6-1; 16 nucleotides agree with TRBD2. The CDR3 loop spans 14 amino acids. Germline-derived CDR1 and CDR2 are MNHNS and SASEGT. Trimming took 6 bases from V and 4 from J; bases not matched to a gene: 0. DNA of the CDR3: TGTGCCAGCAGGGGACTAGCGGGAGGGTACGAGCAGTACTTC. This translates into CASRGLAGGYEQYF.

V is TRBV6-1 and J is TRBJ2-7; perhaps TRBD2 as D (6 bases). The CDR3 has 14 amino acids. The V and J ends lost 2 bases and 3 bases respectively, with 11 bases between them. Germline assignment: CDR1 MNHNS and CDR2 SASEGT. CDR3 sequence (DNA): TGTGCCAGCAGTGAAACGGGGGACGTCTACGAGCAGTACTTC. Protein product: CASSETGDVYEQYF.

CDR3 sequence (DNA): TGTGCCAGCAGAGGGGGTTCAAGCACAGATACGCAGTATTTT. Translating gives CASRGGSSTDTQYF. The chain has TRBV2 and TRBJ2-3; a possible D gene is TRBD1 (6 bases). V lost 6 bases, J lost 0 bases, and 10 bases lay in between. In germline, CDR1 is SNHLY, CDR2 FYNNEI. The CDR3 loop spans 14 amino acids.

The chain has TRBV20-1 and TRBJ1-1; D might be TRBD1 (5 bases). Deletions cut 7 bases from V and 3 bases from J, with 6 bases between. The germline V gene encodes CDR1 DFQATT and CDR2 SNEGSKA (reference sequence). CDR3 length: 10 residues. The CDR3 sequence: CSVGDTEAFF. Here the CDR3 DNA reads TGCAGTGTAGGGGACACTGAAGCTTTCTTT.

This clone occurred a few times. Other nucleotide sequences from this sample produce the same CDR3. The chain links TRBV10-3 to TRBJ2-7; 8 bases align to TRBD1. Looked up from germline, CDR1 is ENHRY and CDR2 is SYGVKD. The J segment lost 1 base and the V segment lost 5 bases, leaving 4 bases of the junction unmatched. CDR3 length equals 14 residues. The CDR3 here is CAISRTGNSYEQYF. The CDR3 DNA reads TGTGCCATCAGTAGGACAGGGAATTCCTACGAGCAGTACTTC.

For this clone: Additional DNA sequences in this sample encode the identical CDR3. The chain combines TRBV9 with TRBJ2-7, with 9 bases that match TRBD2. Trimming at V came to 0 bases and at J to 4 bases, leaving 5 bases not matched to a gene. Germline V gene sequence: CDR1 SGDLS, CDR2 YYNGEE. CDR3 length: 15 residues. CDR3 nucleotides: TGTGCCAGCAGCGTAGGTGCTAGCGGGGTGTACGAGCAGTACTTC. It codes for CASSVGASGVYEQYF.

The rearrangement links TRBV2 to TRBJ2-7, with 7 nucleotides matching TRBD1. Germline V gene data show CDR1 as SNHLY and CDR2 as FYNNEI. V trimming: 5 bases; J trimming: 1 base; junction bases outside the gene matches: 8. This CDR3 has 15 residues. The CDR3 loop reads CASSKDGTVSYEQYF. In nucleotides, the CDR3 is TGTGCCAGCAGTAAGGACGGGACAGTTTCCTACGAGCAGTACTTC. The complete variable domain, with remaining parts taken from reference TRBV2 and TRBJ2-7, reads EPEVTQTPSHQVTQMGQEVILRCVPISNHLYFYWYRQILGQKVEFLVSFYNNEISEKSEIFDDQFSVERPDGSNFTLKIRSTKLEDSAMYFCASSKDGTVSYEQYFGPGTRLTVT.

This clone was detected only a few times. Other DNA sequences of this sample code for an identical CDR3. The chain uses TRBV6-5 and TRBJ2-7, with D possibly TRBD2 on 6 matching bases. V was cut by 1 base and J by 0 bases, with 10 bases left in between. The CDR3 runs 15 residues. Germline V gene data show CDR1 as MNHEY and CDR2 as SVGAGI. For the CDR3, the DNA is TGTGCCAGCAGTTACTTAGGCGGGACCTCCTACGAGCAGTACTTC. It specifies CASSYLGGTSYEQYF.

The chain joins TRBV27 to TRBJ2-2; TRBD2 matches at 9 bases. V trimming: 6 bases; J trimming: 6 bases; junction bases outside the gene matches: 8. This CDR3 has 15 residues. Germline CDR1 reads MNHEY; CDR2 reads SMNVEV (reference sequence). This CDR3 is CASSRAGGFSGELFF. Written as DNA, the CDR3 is TGTGCCAGCAGCCGTGCGGGAGGGTTTTCCGGGGAGCTGTTTTTT.

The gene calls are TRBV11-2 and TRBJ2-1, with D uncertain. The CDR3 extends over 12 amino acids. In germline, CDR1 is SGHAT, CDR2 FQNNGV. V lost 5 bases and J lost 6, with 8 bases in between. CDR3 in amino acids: CASSPWGNEQFF. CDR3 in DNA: TGTGCCAGCAGCCCATGGGGCAATGAGCAGTTCTTC.

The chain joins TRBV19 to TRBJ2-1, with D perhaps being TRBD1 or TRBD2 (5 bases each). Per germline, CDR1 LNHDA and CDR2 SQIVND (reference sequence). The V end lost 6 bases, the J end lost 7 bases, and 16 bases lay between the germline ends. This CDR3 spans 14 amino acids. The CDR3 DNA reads TGTGCCAGTAGGTTCCTATCAGAGGGGAATGAGCAGTTCTTC. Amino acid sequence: CASRFLSEGNEQFF.

As DNA, the CDR3 is TGTGCCAGCAGCTTAGGAGGTTTAAACTATGGCTACACCTTC. Encoded protein: CASSLGGLNYGYTF. The chain links TRBV11-2 to TRBJ1-2; D gene uncertain. The germline V gene has CDR1 SGHAT and CDR2 FQNNGV. Trimming shortened V by 1 base and J by 2 bases, and 8 bases separated the two germline ends. This CDR3 is built from 14 residues.

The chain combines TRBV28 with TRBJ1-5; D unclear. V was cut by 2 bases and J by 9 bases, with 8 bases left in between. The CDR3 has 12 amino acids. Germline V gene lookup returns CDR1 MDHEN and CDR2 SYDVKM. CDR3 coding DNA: TGTGCCAGCAGTTTAGCGGGCCGGCCCCAGCATTTT. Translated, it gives CASSLAGRPQHF.

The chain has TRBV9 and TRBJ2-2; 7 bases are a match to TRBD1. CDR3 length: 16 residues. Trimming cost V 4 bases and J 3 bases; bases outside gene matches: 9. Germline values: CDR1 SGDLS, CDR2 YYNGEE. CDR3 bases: TGTGCCAGCAGCCTTCGGACAGGAAAGGACACCGGGGAGCTGTTTTTT. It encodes CASSLRTGKDTGELFF.

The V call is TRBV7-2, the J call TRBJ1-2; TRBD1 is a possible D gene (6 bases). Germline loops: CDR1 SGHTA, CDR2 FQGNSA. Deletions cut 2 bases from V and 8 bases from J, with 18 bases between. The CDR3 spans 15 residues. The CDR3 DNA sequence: TGTGCCAGCAGCTTAACTCACCTGACAGGTGGGGGCTACACCTTC. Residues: CASSLTHLTGGGYTF.

CDR3 residues: CASSPLTRSYEQYF. In nucleotides, the CDR3 is TGTGCCAGCAGTCCCTTGACCCGTTCCTACGAGCAGTACTTC. The V call is TRBV6-1, the J call TRBJ2-7, with D hard to call. The CDR3 runs to 14 residues. V was trimmed by 5 bases and J by 1 base, leaving 12 bases between them. Germline V gene data show CDR1 as MNHNS and CDR2 as SASEGT.

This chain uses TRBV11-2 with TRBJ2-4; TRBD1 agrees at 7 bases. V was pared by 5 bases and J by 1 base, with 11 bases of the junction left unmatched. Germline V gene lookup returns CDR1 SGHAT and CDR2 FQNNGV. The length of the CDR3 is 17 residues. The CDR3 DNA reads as TGTGCCAGCAGCCCCGCTTATCAGGGGGTTGCCAAAAACATTCAGTACTTC. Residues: CASSPAYQGVAKNIQYF.

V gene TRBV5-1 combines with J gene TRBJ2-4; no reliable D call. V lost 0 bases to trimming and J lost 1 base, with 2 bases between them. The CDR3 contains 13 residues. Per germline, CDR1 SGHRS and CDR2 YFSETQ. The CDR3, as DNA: TGCGCCAGCAGCTTGGGTGCCAAAAACATTCAGTACTTC. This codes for CASSLGAKNIQYF.

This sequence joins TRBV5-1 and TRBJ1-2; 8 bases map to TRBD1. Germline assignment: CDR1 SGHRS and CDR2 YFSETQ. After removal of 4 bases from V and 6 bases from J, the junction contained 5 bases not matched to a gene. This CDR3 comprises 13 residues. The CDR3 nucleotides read TGCGCCAGCAGCGCGACAGGGGTTGATGGCTACACCTTC. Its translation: CASSATGVDGYTF.

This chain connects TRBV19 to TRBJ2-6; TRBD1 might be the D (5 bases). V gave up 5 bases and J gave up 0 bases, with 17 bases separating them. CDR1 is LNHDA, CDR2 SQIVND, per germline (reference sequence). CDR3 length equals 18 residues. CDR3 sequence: CASSARAHPPSGANVLTF. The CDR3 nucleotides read TGTGCCAGTAGTGCCAGGGCACACCCCCCCTCTGGGGCCAACGTCCTGACTTTC.

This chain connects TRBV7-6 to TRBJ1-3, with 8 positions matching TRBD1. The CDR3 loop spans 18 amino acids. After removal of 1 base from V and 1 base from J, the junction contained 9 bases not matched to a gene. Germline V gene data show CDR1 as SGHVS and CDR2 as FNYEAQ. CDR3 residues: CASSLDTGGHVSGNTIYF. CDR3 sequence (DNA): TGTGCCAGCAGCTTAGACACAGGGGGTCACGTTTCTGGAAACACCATATATTTT.

CDR3 DNA: TGTGCCAGCAGTTTATGGCTCACCGGGACTAGCGAGCGGAGGATAGATACGCAGTATTTT. As protein: CASSLWLTGTSERRIDTQYF. The chain links TRBV27 to TRBJ2-3; 10 bases are shared with TRBD2. J lost 5 bases, V lost 1 base, and 18 bases had no gene match. The CDR3 has 20 residues. The germline V gene encodes CDR1 MNHEY and CDR2 SMNVEV (reference sequence).

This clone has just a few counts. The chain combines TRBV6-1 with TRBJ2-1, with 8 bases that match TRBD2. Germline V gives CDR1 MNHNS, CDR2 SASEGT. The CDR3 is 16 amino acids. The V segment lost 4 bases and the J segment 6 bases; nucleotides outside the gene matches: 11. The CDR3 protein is CASSGLGRGSVNEQFF. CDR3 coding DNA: TGTGCCAGCAGTGGTCTCGGGAGGGGGAGTGTCAATGAGCAGTTCTTC.